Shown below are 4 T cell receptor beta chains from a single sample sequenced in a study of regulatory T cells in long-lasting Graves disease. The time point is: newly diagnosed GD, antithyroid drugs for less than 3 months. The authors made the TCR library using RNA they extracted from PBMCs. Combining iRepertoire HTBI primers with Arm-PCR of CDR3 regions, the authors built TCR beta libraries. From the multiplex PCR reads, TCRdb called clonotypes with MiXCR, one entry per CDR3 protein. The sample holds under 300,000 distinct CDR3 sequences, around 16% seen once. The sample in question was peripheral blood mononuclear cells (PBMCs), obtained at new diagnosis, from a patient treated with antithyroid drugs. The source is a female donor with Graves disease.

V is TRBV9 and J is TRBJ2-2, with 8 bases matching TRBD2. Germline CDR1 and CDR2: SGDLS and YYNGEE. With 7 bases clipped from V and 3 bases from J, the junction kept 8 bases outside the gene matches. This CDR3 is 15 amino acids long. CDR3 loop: CASGTGGPDTGELFF. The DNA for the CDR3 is TGTGCCAGCGGGACGGGAGGGCCCGACACCGGGGAGCTGTTTTTT.

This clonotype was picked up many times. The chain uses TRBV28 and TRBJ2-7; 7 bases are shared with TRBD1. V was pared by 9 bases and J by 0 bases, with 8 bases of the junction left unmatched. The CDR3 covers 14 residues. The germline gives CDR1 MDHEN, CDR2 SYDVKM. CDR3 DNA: TGTGCCAGTCTTAAGGGACAGATCTCCTACGAGCAGTACTTC. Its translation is CASLKGQISYEQYF.

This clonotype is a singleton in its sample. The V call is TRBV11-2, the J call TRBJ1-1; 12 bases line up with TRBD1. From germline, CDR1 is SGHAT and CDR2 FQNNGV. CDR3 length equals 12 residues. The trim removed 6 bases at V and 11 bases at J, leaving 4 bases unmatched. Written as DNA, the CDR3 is TGTGCCAGCAGGAGGGACAGGGGGCTGGCTTTCTTT. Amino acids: CASRRDRGLAFF.

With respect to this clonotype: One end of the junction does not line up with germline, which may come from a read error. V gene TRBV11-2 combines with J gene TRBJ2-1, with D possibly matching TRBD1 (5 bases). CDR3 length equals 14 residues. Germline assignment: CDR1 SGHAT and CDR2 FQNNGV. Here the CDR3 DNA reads TGTGCCAACAGCTTAAGGCCAGGGATGGTTGAGCAGTTCTTC. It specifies CANSLRPGMVEQFF.